This T cell receptor (beta chain) was retrieved from a study of T cells in Graves' hyperthyroidism and ophthalmopathy. The source material, RNA transcripts, was used to amplify TCR beta CDR3 regions. In the first-round RT-PCR of the TCR CDR3, the HTBI primer set was used. One entry per CDR3 protein, called by TCRdb with MiXCR from the multiplex PCR reads. The sample has fewer than 700,000 distinct CDR3 sequences, about a sixth seen once; the top ten hold approximately 15%. CDR3 length: 16 amino acids. The junction had 11 bases not matched to a gene; V was cut back by 5 bases and J by 8 bases. CDR1 is PRHDT, CDR2 FYEKMQ, per germline (reference sequence).

The chain joins TRBV13 to TRBJ1-6; 8 bases are shared with TRBD1. Sequencing was performed on blood. The source is a woman between 18 and 30 years old with Graves' ophthalmopathy. CDR3 coding DNA: TGTGCCAGCAGCCGGACCCCGGACAGGGCGGATTCACCCCTCCACTTT. Residues: CASSRTPDRADSPLHF.